This T cell receptor beta chain was identified during a study of shared clonotypes between healthy human individuals. Study outcomes and limitations: Donors were few, which limited the genetic and exposure-history diversity represented.

Only in-frame clones appear in the TCRdb table, and some are missing; sequencing was by immunoSEQ multiplex PCR. The sample consists of millions of clones, 85% to 95% of them appearing once. Donors comprised only Caucasian adults living in Nashville, Tennessee. This clone appeared a single time. Its target is not known. This TCR was recovered from a man younger than 30 in good health. The sequenced sample consisted of naive CD4+ T cells sorted from blood. As for subset: CD45RA+ positively selected.

CDR3 amino acids: CASRGDNNQPQHF. As DNA, the CDR3 is TGTGCCAGCCGAGGAGACAACAATCAGCCCCAGCATTTT. The chain joins TRBV2 to TRBJ1-5; D unresolved. The CDR3 spans 13 residues. V was cut by 8 bases and J by 3 bases, with 11 bases left in between. Germline assignment: CDR1 SNHLY and CDR2 FYNNEI.